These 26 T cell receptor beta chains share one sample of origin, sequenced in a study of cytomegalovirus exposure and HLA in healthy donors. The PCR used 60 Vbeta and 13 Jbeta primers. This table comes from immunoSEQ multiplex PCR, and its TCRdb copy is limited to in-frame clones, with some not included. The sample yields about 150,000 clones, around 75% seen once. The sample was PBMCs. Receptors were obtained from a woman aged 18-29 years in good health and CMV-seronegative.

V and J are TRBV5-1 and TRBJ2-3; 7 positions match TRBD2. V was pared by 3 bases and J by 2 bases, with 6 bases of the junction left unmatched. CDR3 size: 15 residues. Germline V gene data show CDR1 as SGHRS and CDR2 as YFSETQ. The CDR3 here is CASSSGLRLTDTQYF. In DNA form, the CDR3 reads TGCGCCAGCAGCTCGGGACTACGTCTCACAGATACGCAGTATTTT.

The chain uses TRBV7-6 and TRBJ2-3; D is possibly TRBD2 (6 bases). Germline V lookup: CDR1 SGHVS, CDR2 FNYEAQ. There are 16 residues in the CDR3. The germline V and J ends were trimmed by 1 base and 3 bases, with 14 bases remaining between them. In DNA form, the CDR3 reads TGTGCCAGCAGCTTAGATGTCGGGAGCGGGACAGATACGCAGTATTTT. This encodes CASSLDVGSGTDTQYF. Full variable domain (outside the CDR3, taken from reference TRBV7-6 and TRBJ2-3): GAGVSQSPRYKVTKRGQDVALRCDPISGHVSLYWYRQALGQGPEFLTYFNYEAQQDKSGLPNDRFSAERPEGSISTLTIQRTEQRDSAMYRCASSLDVGSGTDTQYFGPGTRLTVL.

CDR3 residues: CASSPSPGQGLNGYTF. CDR3 nucleotide sequence: TGTGCCAGCAGCCCCTCGCCGGGACAGGGATTGAATGGCTACACCTTC. This chain joins TRBV7-2 and TRBJ1-2; 9 positions agree with TRBD1. Germline V gives CDR1 SGHTA, CDR2 FQGNSA. The CDR3 totals 16 residues. J was trimmed by 6 bases and V by 5 bases; bases with no gene match: 13.

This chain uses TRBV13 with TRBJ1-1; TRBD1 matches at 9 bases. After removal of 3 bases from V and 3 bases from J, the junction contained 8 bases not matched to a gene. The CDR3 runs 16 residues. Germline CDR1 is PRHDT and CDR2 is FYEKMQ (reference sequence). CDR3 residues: CASSFGRDRVDTEAFF. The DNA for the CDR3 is TGTGCCAGCAGCTTTGGAAGGGACAGGGTGGACACTGAAGCTTTCTTT.

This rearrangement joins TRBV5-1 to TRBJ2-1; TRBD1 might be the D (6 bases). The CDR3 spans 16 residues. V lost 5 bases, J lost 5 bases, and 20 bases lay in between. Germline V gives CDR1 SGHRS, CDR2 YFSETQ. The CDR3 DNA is TGCGCCAGCAGAGACCCGACAGGCCACCCGGACAATGAGCAGTTCTTC. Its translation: CASRDPTGHPDNEQFF. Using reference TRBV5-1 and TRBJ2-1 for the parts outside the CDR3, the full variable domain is KAGVTQTPRYLIKTRGQQVTLSCSPISGHRSVSWYQQTPGQGLQFLFEYFSETQRNKGNFPGRFSGRQFSNSRSEMNVSTLELGDSALYLCASRDPTGHPDNEQFFGPGTRLTVL.

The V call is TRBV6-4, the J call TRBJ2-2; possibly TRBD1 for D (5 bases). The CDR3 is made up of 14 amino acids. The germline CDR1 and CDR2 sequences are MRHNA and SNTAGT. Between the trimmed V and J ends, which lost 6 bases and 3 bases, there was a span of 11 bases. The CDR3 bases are TGTGCCAGCAGACCCGACAGACACACCGGGGAGCTGTTTTTT. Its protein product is CASRPDRHTGELFF.

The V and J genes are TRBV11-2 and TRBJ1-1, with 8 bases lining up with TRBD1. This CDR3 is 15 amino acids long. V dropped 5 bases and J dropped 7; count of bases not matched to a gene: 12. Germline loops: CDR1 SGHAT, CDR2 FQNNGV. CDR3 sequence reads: CASSPRTGRGDEAFF. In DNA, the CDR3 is TGTGCCAGCAGCCCCAGGACAGGGCGTGGAGATGAAGCTTTCTTT.

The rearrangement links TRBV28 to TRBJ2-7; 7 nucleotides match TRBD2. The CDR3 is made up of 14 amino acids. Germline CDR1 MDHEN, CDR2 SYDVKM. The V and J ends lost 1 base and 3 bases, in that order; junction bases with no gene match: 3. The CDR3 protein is CASSLSWGGYEQYF. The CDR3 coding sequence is TGTGCCAGCAGTTTATCGTGGGGGGGCTACGAGCAGTACTTC.

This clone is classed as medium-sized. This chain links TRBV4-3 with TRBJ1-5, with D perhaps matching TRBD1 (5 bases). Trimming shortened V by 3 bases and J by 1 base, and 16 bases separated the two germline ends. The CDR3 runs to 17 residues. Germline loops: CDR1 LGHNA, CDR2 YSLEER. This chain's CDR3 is CASSHHWTGGSNQPQHF. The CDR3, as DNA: TGCGCCAGCAGCCATCATTGGACGGGGGGGAGCAATCAGCCCCAGCATTTT.

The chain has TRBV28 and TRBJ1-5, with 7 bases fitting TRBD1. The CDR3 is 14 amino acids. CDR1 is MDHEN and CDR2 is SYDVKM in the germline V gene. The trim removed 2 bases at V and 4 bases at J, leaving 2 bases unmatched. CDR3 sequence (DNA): TGTGCCAGCAGTTTACTCAGGGGGAATCAGCCCCAGCATTTT. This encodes CASSLLRGNQPQHF. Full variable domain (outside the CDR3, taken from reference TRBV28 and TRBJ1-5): DVKVTQSSRYLVKRTGEKVFLECVQDMDHENMFWYRQDPGLGLRLIYFSYDVKMKEKGDIPEGYSVSREKKERFSLILESASTNQTSMYLCASSLLRGNQPQHFGDGTRLSIL.

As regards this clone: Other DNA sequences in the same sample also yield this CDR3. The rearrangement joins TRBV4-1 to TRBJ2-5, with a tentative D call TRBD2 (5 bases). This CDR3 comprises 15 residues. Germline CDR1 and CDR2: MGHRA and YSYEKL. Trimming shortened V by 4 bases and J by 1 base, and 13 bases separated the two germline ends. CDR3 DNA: TGCGCCAGCAGCCCGAGAGCGGCGACCCAAGAGACCCAGTACTTC. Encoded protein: CASSPRAATQETQYF.

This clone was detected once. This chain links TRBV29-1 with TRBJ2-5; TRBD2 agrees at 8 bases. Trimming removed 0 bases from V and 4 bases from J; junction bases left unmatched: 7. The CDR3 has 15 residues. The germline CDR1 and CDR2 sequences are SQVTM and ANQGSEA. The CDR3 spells CSVEDHIAGGETQYF. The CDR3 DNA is TGCAGCGTTGAAGATCATATTGCGGGGGGAGAGACCCAGTACTTC.

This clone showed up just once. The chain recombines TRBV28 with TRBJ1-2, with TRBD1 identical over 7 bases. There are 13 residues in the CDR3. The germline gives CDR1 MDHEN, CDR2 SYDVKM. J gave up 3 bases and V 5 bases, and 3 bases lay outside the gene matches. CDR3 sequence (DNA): TGTGCCAGCAGTCCCGGGACAGACTATGGCTACACCTTC. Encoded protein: CASSPGTDYGYTF.

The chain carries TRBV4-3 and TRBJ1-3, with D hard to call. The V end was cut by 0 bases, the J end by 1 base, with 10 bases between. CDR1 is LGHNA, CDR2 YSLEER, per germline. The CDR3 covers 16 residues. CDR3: CASSQDPEFSGNTIYF. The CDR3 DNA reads TGCGCCAGCAGCCAAGATCCCGAGTTTTCTGGAAACACCATATATTTT.

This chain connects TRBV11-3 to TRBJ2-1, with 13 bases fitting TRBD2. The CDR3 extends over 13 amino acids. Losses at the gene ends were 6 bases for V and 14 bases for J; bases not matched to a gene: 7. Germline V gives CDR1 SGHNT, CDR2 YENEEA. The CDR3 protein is CASSQGLAGVEFF. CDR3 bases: TGTGCCAGCAGTCAAGGACTAGCGGGAGTTGAGTTCTTC.

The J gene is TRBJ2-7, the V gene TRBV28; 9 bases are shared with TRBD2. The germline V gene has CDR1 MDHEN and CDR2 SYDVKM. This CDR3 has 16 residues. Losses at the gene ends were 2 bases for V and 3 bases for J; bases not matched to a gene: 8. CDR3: CASSLRSGTSYYEQYF. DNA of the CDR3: TGTGCCAGCAGTTTAAGGTCCGGGACTAGCTACTACGAGCAGTACTTC.

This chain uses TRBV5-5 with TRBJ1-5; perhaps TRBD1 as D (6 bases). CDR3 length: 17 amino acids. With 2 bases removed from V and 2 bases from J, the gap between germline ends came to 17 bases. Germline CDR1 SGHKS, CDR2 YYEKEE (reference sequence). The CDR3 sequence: CASSFHQQGFRNQPQHF. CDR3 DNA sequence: TGTGCCAGCAGCTTCCATCAACAGGGCTTCCGCAATCAGCCCCAGCATTTT.

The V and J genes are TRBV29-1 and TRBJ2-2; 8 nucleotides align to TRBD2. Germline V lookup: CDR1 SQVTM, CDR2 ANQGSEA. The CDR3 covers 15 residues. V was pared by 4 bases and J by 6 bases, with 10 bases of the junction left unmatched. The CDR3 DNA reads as TGCAGCGTTGTGGTCGAGGCGGGAGGTCCCGGGGAGCTGTTTTTT. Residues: CSVVVEAGGPGELFF.

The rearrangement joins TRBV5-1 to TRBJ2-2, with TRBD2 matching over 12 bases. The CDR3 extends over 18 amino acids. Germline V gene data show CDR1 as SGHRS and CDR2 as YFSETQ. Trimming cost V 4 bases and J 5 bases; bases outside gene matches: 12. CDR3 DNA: TGCGCCAGCAGCCCGCGGCTAGCGGGAGGGCCGAGAACCGGGGAGCTGTTTTTT. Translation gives CASSPRLAGGPRTGELFF. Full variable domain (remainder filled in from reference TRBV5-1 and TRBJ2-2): KAGVTQTPRYLIKTRGQQVTLSCSPISGHRSVSWYQQTPGQGLQFLFEYFSETQRNKGNFPGRFSGRQFSNSRSEMNVSTLELGDSALYLCASSPRLAGGPRTGELFFGEGSRLTVL.

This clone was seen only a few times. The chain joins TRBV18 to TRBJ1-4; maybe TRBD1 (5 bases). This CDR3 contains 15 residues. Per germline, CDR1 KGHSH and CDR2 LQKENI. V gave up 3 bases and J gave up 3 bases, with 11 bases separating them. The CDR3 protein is CASSPTTAANEKLFF. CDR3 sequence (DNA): TGTGCCAGCTCACCCACGACAGCAGCTAATGAAAAACTGTTTTTT.

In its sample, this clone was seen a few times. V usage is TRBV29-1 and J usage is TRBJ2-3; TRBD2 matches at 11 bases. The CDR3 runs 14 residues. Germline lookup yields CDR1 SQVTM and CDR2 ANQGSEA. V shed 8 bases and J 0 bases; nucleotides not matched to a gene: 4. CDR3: CSSRLAGSTDTQYF. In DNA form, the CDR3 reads TGCAGCTCACGACTAGCGGGAAGCACAGATACGCAGTATTTT.

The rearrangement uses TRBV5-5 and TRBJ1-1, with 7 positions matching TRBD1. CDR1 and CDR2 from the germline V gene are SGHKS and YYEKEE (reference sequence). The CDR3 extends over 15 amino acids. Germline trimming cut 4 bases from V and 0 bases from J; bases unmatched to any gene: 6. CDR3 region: CASSRTGLLNTEAFF. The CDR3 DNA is TGTGCCAGCAGCCGGACAGGCCTTTTGAACACTGAAGCTTTCTTT.

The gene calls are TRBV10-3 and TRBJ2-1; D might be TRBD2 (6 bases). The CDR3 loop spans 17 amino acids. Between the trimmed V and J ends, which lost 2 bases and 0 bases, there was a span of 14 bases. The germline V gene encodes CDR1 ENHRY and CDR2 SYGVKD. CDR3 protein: CAISELGRGSSYNEQFF. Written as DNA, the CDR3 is TGTGCCATCAGTGAGCTTGGTCGGGGGAGCTCCTACAATGAGCAGTTCTTC.

DNA of the CDR3: TGTGCCAGCAGTTTTAGGCGGGGCGAGGGCTACACCTTC. It codes for CASSFRRGEGYTF. This rearrangement joins TRBV27 to TRBJ1-2; D possibly corresponds to TRBD1 (5 bases). The CDR3 has 13 amino acids. Germline V gene lookup returns CDR1 MNHEY and CDR2 SMNVEV (reference sequence). V dropped 3 bases and J dropped 8 bases, with 13 bases sitting between them.

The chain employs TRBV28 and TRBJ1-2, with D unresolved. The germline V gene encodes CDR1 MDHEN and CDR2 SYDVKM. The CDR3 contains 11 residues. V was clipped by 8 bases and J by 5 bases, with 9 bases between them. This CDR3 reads CASGAQYGYTF. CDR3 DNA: TGTGCCAGCGGAGCCCAATATGGCTACACCTTC.

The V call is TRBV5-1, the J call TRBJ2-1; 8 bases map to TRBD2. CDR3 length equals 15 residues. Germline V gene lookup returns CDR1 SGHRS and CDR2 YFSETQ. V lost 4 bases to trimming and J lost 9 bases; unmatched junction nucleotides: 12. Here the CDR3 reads CASSREGTSNGEQFF. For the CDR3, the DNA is TGCGCCAGCAGCAGGGAAGGGACTAGTAACGGTGAGCAGTTCTTC.